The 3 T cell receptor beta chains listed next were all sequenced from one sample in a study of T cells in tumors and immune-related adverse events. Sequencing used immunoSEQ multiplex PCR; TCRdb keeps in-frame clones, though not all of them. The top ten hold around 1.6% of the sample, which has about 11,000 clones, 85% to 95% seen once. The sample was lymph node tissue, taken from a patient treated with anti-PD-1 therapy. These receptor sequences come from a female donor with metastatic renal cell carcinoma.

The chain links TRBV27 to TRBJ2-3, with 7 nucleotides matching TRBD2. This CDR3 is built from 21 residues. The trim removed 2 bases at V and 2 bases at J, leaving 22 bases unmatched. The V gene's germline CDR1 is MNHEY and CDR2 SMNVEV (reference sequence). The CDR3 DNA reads TGTGCCAGCAGTTTAAGGGGCGGTGGGCGGGAGCCAGGAGGGGTCACAGATACGCAGTATTTT. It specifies CASSLRGGGREPGGVTDTQYF.

The DNA of the CDR3 is TGTGCCATCAGTGACGTGGCCGAACGGGTGGAGACCCAGTACTTC. Translating it yields CAISDVAERVETQYF. V gene TRBV10-3 combines with J gene TRBJ2-5; D not certain. This CDR3 spans 15 amino acids. V dropped 3 bases and J dropped 5 bases, with 16 bases sitting between them. CDR1 ENHRY and CDR2 SYGVKD come from the germline V gene.

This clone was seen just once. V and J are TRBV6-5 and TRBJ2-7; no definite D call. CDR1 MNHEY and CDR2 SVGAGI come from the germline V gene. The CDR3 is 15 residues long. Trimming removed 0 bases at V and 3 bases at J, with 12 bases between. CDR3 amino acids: CASSYSYVRIYEQYF. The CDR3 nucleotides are TGTGCCAGCAGTTACTCGTATGTCCGGATCTACGAGCAGTACTTC.